Below, one T cell receptor (beta chain) is given with its context. Its antigen is unidentified. TCRdb's copy holds only in-frame clones and misses some; the assay was immunoSEQ multiplex PCR. The sample holds tens of thousands of clones, 83% seen once. CDR1 is SGHRS, CDR2 YFSETQ, per germline. The V end lost 3 bases, the J end lost 3 bases, and 18 bases lay between the germline ends. This CDR3 has 16 amino acids. These data come from a study of cytotoxic CD8 clonotypes in ibrutinib-treated CLL. Across the whole study: Mean yields were almost 260,000 productive templates and some 90,000 productive rearrangements per sample.

The study, taken as a whole, reports: Clonality was higher at ibrutinib response and returned toward baseline at progression.

Around 2 micrograms of genomic DNA (from cryopreserved PBMCs) were used for TCR beta libraries. The origin of this receptor is a human donor with chronic lymphocytic leukemia. The sample here was PBMCs, taken after 24 months of ibrutinib treatment. The chain has TRBV5-1 and TRBJ2-5; no definite D call. In DNA, the CDR3 is TGCGCCAGCAGCTCGTCGCCTCCGGGTGGAGAAGAGACCCAGTACTTC. Translating gives CASSSSPPGGEETQYF.